This note documents a single T cell receptor beta chain sequence. These data originate in a study of blood T cell repertoires in COVID-19. Original data processing: Reference gene primer amplification yielded estimated nucleated cell counts. Profiling relied on immunoSEQ multiplex PCR, and the TCRdb table lists in-frame clones only, not all of them. V, J and clone size were drawn from that table, and D and trimming were deduced from the DNA. Among over 200,000 clones listed, 87% were seen once. This CDR3 has 18 amino acids. Germline values: CDR1 SGHRS, CDR2 YFSETQ. Trimming removed 3 bases from V and 0 bases from J; junction bases left unmatched: 9.

The chain links TRBV5-1 to TRBJ2-3; the match to TRBD2 covers 11 bases. The sequence came from a young man who had recovered from COVID-19. Source material: PBMCs or T cells enriched from blood (not recorded which). The CDR3 region has the DNA TGCGCCAGCAGCTACTCCGGGACTAGCGGAGCTAGCACAGATACGCAGTATTTT. Residues: CASSYSGTSGASTDTQYF. Variable domain in full (rest from reference TRBV5-1 and TRBJ2-3): KAGVTQTPRYLIKTRGQQVTLSCSPISGHRSVSWYQQTPGQGLQFLFEYFSETQRNKGNFPGRFSGRQFSNSRSEMNVSTLELGDSALYLCASSYSGTSGASTDTQYFGPGTRLTVL.